This TCR beta chain was identified during a study of T cell changes during pregnancy in multiple sclerosis. Germline CDR1 is SQVTM and CDR2 is ANQGSEA. Trimming removed 4 bases at V and 2 bases at J, with 9 bases between. CDR3 length equals 12 residues. Clones were read by immunoSEQ multiplex PCR, and TCRdb kept only the in-frame ones, dropping some. The sample includes around 38,000 clones, 80% to 95% of them seen just once. J is TRBJ2-7 and V is TRBV29-1; unclear D gene. Material: CD4+ T cells from peripheral blood mononuclear cells, obtained in the third trimester of pregnancy. The TCR originated in a female donor in good health, enrolled as a control in a pregnancy study. CDR3 loop: CSVARLPYEQYF. The CDR3 DNA follows: TGCAGCGTTGCCAGGTTACCCTACGAGCAGTACTTC.